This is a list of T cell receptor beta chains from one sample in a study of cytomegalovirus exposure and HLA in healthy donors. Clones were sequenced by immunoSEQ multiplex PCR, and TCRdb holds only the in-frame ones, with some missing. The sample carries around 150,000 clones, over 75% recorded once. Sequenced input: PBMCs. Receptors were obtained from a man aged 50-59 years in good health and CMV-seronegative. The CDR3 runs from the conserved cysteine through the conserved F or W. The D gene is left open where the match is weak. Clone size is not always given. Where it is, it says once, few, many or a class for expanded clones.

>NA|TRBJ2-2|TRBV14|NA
TGTGCCAGCAGCCAGGAGGGACGGGCCGGAAACACCGGGGAGCTGTTTTTT
CASSQEGRAGNTGELFF
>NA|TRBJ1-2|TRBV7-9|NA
TGTGCCAGCAGCTTAGCGGGTGGGGGACTATATGGCTACACCTTC
CASSLAGGGLYGYTF
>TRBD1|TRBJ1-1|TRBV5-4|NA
TGTGCCAGCAGCTCAGGGGGTCCAACTGAAGCTTTCTTT
CASSSGGPTEAFF
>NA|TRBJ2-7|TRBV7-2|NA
TGTGCCAGCAGCTTAGGGCCTCCGGGAAAGACCTACGAGCAGTACTTC
CASSLGPPGKTYEQYF
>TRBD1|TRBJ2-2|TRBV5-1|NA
TGCGCCAGCAGCTTACTGACAGGGACGAACACCGGGGAGCTGTTTTTT
CASSLLTGTNTGELFF
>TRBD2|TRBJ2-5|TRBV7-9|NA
TGTGCCAGCAGCTTAGCCCCCAGCGGGGGGCGCCAAGAGACCCAGTACTTC
CASSLAPSGGRQETQYF
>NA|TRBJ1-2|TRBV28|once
TGTGCCAGCAGCTCCAGTCCTAGGATGGACACCTTC
CASSSSPRMDTF
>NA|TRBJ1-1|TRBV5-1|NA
TGCGCCAGCAGCTTGGTTGGTGACAGCAACACTGAAGCTTTCTTT
CASSLVGDSNTEAFF
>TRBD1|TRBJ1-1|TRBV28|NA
TGTGCCAGCAGTTTATCCCAAGGACAGGGGTTGGCTTTCTTT
CASSLSQGQGLAFF
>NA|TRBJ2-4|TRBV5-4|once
TGTGCCAGCAGCTTGCTAGACGGGGAAAACATTCAGTACTTC
CASSLLDGENIQYF
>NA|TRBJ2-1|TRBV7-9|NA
TGTTCCAGCAGCACCAATACAGGGTATGGGATGCGGCAGTTCTTC
CSSSTNTGYGMRQFF
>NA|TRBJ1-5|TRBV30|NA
TGTGCCTGGAGTCCCGGGGCGAGCGGGAGCAATCAGCCCCAGCATTTT
CAWSPGASGSNQPQHF
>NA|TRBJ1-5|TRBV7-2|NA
TGTGCCAGCAGCTTGGCCTTACGCAATCAGCCCCAGCATTTT
CASSLALRNQPQHF
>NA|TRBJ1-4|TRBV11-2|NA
TGTGCCAGCAGTCCCGACAGTCGAGAAAAACTGTTTTTT
CASSPDSREKLFF
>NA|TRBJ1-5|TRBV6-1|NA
TGTGCCAGCAGTGAAAGTCCCGGGGGGATTCAGCCCCAGCATTTT
CASSESPGGIQPQHF
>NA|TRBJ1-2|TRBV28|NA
TGTGCCAGCAGTCTCCCTTCTAGAGGCTACACCTTC
CASSLPSRGYTF
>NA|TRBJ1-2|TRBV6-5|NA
TGTGCCAGCAGTTACTACTTTGGGGCGGGCTACACCTTC
CASSYYFGAGYTF
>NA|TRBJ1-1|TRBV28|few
TGTGCCAGCATCCTGGGGGGTATAAACACTGAAGCTTTCTTT
CASILGGINTEAFF
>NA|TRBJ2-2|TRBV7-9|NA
TGTGCCAGCAGCTTAGGAAGCGCGATGAACACCGGGGAGCTGTTTTTT
CASSLGSAMNTGELFF
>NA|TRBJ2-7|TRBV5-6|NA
TGTGCCAGCAGCTTGAGACTGTTAAGCGGCTCCTACGAGCAGTACTTC
CASSLRLLSGSYEQYF
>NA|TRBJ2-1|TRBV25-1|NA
TGTGCCAGCAGTGAGACAGGTGCCTACAATGAGCAGTTCTTC
CASSETGAYNEQFF
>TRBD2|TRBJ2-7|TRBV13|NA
TGTGCCAGCAGCTCCGGGACTAGCGGGAGCTACGAGCAGTACTTC
CASSSGTSGSYEQYF
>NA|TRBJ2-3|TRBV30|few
TGTGCCTGGAGTGGACTGGCGGGGCGCACAGATACGCAGTATTTT
CAWSGLAGRTDTQYF
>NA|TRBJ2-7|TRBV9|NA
TGTGCCAGCAGCGTATACAGAAGCTCCTACGAGCAGTACTTC
CASSVYRSSYEQYF
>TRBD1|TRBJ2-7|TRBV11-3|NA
TGTGCCAGCAGCTTAGACCGACAGGGCTCCTACGAGCAGTACTTC
CASSLDRQGSYEQYF
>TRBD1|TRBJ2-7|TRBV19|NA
TGTGCCAGTTCGGGACAGGGGGCATTAGCGGTCTACGAGCAGTACTTC
CASSGQGALAVYEQYF
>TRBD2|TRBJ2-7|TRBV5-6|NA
TGTGCCAGCAGCTTGGTCAGTAGCGGGAGCTACTACGAGCAGTACTTC
CASSLVSSGSYYEQYF